The T cell receptor (beta chain) described here comes from a study of Ad26.COV2.S vaccination and SARS-CoV-2 variants. Study-level findings and limits: Higher spike-specific TCR breadth was found in vaccine recipients than in placebo recipients.

About this clone itself: Its antigen is unknown.

The data were produced by immunoSEQ multiplex PCR, yet TCRdb's version contains in-frame clones alone and is incomplete. Of tens of thousands of clones in the sample, about 80% were seen once. Germline V gives CDR1 GTSNPN, CDR2 SVGIG (reference sequence). This CDR3 contains 12 residues. The germline V and J ends were trimmed by 3 bases and 2 bases, with 7 bases remaining between them. The chain links TRBV30 to TRBJ1-2; D is unresolved. The clonotype comes from a human donor who had recovered from COVID-19. Sample: peripheral blood, taken after recovery from COVID-19. The DNA for the CDR3 is TGTGCCTGGAGCGGGTCAAACTATGGCTACACCTTC. This encodes CAWSGSNYGYTF.